A selection of T cell receptor beta chains follows, all from one sample in a study of blood T cells in healthy people across ages. TCRdb used MiXCR to reprocess the 5' RACE reads, holding one entry per CDR3 protein. The data show just over 1 million distinct CDR3 sequences, around 45% seen once. The material sequenced was blood. These TCRs come from a woman in her sixties in good health. Both conserved end residues are part of each CDR3. The D gene is left open where the match is weak. Some rows mark clone size as missing; the rest say once, few, many or name a class of expanded clone.

TRBJ2-7 . TRBV28 TRBD1 TGTGCCAGCGGTAGACCCGGGACAGGATCATACGAGCAGTACTTC CASGRPGTGSYEQYF
TRBJ2-5 . TRBV20-1 TRBD2 TGCAGTGCTAGTAGGGGAGGGGCAGGCAAAGAGACCCAGTACTTC CSASRGGAGKETQYF
TRBJ2-7 . TRBV7-8 TRBD1 TGTGCCAGCAGCTCTACGACAGGGGCGGGAGAGCAGTACTTC CASSSTTGAGEQYF
TRBJ2-7 . TRBV5-1 . TGCGCCAGCAGCGCCACCACAGGGAGAGGCGAGCAGTACTTC CASSATTGRGEQYF
TRBJ2-6 . TRBV5-1 TRBD1 TGCGCCAGCAGCTTGGGACAGGGGGCCCTCTCTGGGGCCAACGTCCTGACTTTC CASSLGQGALSGANVLTF
TRBJ1-2 . TRBV6-1 . TGTGCCAGCAGTGGGTCCTATGGCTACACCTTC CASSGSYGYTF
TRBJ2-1 . TRBV29-1 TRBD2 TGCAGCGTAATTTGGGCTAGCGGGAGGATTGAGCAGTTCTTC CSVIWASGRIEQFF
TRBJ2-5 few TRBV18 . TGTGCCAGCTCACACCGGGACAGCCTATGGGGGGAGCAGTACTTC CASSHRDSLWGEQYF
TRBJ1-2 . TRBV25-1 TRBD1 TGTGCCAGCAGTGAAATGGGACAGGTGAACTATGGCTACACCTTC CASSEMGQVNYGYTF
TRBJ2-5 . TRBV9 TRBD2 TGTGCCAGCAGCGTAGAGGGGGGGCTAGCGGGATTTGAGACCCAGTACTTC CASSVEGGLAGFETQYF
TRBJ2-1 . TRBV29-1 TRBD2 TGCAGCGTTGGCCCAAGAGCGGGAGGTTCCTACGATGAGCAGTTCTTC CSVGPRAGGSYDEQFF
TRBJ2-2 . TRBV4-2 . TGTGCCAGCAGCCAAGAGGTGGGGGAGCTGTTTTTT CASSQEVGELFF
TRBJ2-1 . TRBV29-1 . TGCAGCAGTTGGCGGGGTAATGAGCAGTTCTTC CSSWRGNEQFF
TRBJ2-7 . TRBV6-1 TRBD2 TGTGCCAGCAGTGGTGGGGGACTACTGGGGGCTAGCGGGACCTACGAGCAGTACTTC CASSGGGLLGASGTYEQYF
TRBJ2-7 . TRBV6-6 . TGTGCCAGCAGCCCCCGACACGCACTGAGCAGCGAGCAGTACTTC CASSPRHALSSEQYF
TRBJ2-1 few TRBV5-1 TRBD2 TGCGCCAGCAGCTTCGGTCTAGCGGGAGGTGTGGTCTACAATGAGCAGTTCTTC CASSFGLAGGVVYNEQFF
TRBJ2-5 . TRBV10-2 . TGCGCCAGCAGTGAGTCGAGTCTAGAAGAGACCCAGTACTTC CASSESSLEETQYF
TRBJ2-5 . TRBV28 TRBD1 TGTGCCAGCAGTCCCTCGGGGGACAGGCCAGAGACCCAGTACTTC CASSPSGDRPETQYF
TRBJ2-5 few TRBV4-2 TRBD2 TGTGCCAGCAGCCACCCTGGGACTAGCGGACAAGAGACCCAGTACTTC CASSHPGTSGQETQYF
TRBJ2-7 few TRBV20-1 TRBD2 TGCAGTGCTAAAACTAGCGGCATAAGTGAGCAGTACTTC CSAKTSGISEQYF
TRBJ2-7 . TRBV6-5 TRBD2 TGTGCCAGCAGCTCCCAACTAGCGGGGTCCTACGAGCAGTACTTC CASSSQLAGSYEQYF
TRBJ2-7 many TRBV10-2 . TGCGCCAGCACTCCCAGGGATAGGGGATCCTACGAGCAGTACTTC CASTPRDRGSYEQYF
TRBJ2-3 . TRBV20-1 TRBD2 TGCAGTGCTAGGGAACTAGCGGGAGTAGCAGATACGCAGTATTTT CSARELAGVADTQYF
TRBJ1-1 few TRBV5-1 . TGCGCCAGCAGCCCCGAACCAGAGTTGAACACTGAAGCTTTCTTT CASSPEPELNTEAFF
TRBJ2-7 . TRBV29-1 . TGCAGGGCTAGGCCCGCAGTGACCTACAATGAGCAGTACTTC CRARPAVTYNEQYF
TRBJ2-5 few TRBV20-1 . TGCAGTGCTAGAGAAGGGGGGGGACCGACGGAGACCCAGTACTTC CSAREGGGPTETQYF
TRBJ2-3 . TRBV6-5 TRBD2 TGTGCCAGCAGTTACTCCGCCGGACTAGCTGGAGACACAGATACGCAGTATTTT CASSYSAGLAGDTDTQYF
TRBJ2-1 once TRBV14 . TGTGCCAGCAGCCAGAGAGGGGTCTCCTACAATGAGCAGTTCTTC CASSQRGVSYNEQFF
TRBJ1-1 few TRBV7-9 . TGTGCCAGCAGCTTAGAACGGGTTACGAACACTGAAGCTTTCTTT CASSLERVTNTEAFF
TRBJ2-1 . TRBV29-1 TRBD2 TGCAGCGTTTTCAGAGCGGGAGTCGAAGAGACCCAGTTCTTC CSVFRAGVEETQFF
TRBJ2-5 many TRBV29-1 TRBD1 TGCAGCCTTTTCACAGGGGTGGCAGAGACCCAGTACTTC CSLFTGVAETQYF
TRBJ2-3 . TRBV5-1 TRBD2 TGCGCCAGCAGCTCCCTTAGCGGGACTGACACAGATACGCAGTATTTT CASSSLSGTDTDTQYF
TRBJ2-1 . TRBV6-5 TRBD2 TGTACCAGCAGTTACTCCCTAGCGGGGGGCGACAATGAGCAGTTCTTC CTSSYSLAGGDNEQFF
TRBJ2-7 few TRBV10-1 TRBD2 TGCGCCAGCAGTGACCCGAGGGTAGCGGGAATACCCTACGAGCAGTACTTC CASSDPRVAGIPYEQYF
TRBJ2-5 . TRBV4-2 . TGTGCCAGCAGCCAAGATACGGATCCGGGGGAGACCCAGTACTTC CASSQDTDPGETQYF
TRBJ2-1 few TRBV20-1 TRBD2 TGCAGTGCTAGAGACCTAGCGGGAGCGGTTTACAATGAGCAGTTCTTC CSARDLAGAVYNEQFF
TRBJ1-2 few TRBV12-3/TRBV12-4 TRBD1 TGTGCCAGCAGCGGGACAGACCGGGGAGGCTACACCTTC CASSGTDRGGYTF
TRBJ2-5 . TRBV2 TRBD1 TGTGCCAGCATACCTTCAAGGACAGGGGTGCGAGAGACCCAGTACTTC CASIPSRTGVRETQYF
TRBJ1-6 . TRBV6-2/TRBV6-3 . TGTGCCAGCACTCAAATGTGGCCCCTCCACTTT CASTQMWPLHF
TRBJ1-2 . TRBV2 . TGTGCCAGCCCTGTCTCTCGGGGCTACACCTTC CASPVSRGYTF
TRBJ2-3 . TRBV6-6 TRBD2 TGTGCCAGCAGAACTAGCGGGATACGCACAGATACGCAGTATTTT CASRTSGIRTDTQYF
TRBJ2-7 . TRBV20-1 . TGCAGTGCTAGACCTTCCGGGACCATCGGTGAGCAGTACTTC CSARPSGTIGEQYF
TRBJ2-1 many TRBV14 . TGTGCCAGCAGCCAAACCCGTCGTCCCAGAAATGAGCAGTTCTTC CASSQTRRPRNEQFF
TRBJ2-7 . TRBV30 TRBD1 TGTGCCACGGACCGGGACAGGGTGACGGGGCAGTACTTC CATDRDRVTGQYF
TRBJ1-5 . TRBV28 TRBD1 TGTGCCAGCAGCACCGGGACAGGGTGGTATAGCAATCAGCCCCAGCATTTT CASSTGTGWYSNQPQHF
TRBJ2-3 . TRBV6-5 TRBD2 TGTGCCAGCGGGGAGGGCCCCACAGATACGCAGTATTTT CASGEGPTDTQYF
TRBJ2-3 . TRBV12-3/TRBV12-4 TRBD2 TGTGCCAGCAGTTTAGGGCTCTTCCCCTCTAGCGGGAGGACCTTAGTCGCAGATACGCAGTATTTT CASSLGLFPSSGRTLVADTQYF
TRBJ1-5 . TRBV5-1 . TGCGCCAGCAGCTTGGTATTCGGGCAGCCCCAGCATTTT CASSLVFGQPQHF
TRBJ2-7 . TRBV5-6 . TGTGCCAGCAGCTTGGGGGGTGAGATCATCTACGAGCAGTACTTC CASSLGGEIIYEQYF
TRBJ2-3 few TRBV9 TRBD2 TGTGCCAGCAGCCCTACCCTCCCGACTAGCGGGAGGGCAGATACGCAGTATTTT CASSPTLPTSGRADTQYF
TRBJ1-2 . TRBV28 TRBD1 TGTGCCAGCAGTTTGTCCCAGGGGGTTGTTGACTATGGCTACACCTTC CASSLSQGVVDYGYTF
TRBJ2-3 . TRBV27 . TGTGCCAGCAGTTTATTATGGCCCGGCTCCACAGATACGCAGTATTTT CASSLLWPGSTDTQYF
TRBJ2-1 . TRBV4-1 . TGCGCCAGCAGCCAAGGGTCCGGCGGCCGCAATGAGCAGTTCTTC CASSQGSGGRNEQFF
TRBJ2-5 many TRBV14 TRBD2 TGTGCCAGCAGCCAAGTGCTAGCGGGATACCAAGAGACCCAGTACTTC CASSQVLAGYQETQYF